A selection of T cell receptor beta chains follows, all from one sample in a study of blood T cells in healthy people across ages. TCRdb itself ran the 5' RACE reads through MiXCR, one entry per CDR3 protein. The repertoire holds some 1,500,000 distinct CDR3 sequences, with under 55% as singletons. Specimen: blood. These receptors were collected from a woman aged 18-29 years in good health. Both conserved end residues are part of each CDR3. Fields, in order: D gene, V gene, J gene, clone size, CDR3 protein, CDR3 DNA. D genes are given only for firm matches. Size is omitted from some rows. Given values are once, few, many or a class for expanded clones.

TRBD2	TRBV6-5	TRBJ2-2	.	CASSYGLAGNGGELFF	TGTGCCAGCAGTTATGGGCTAGCGGGAAACGGGGGGGAGCTGTTTTTT
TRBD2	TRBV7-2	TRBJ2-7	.	CASSFLAGTGEQYF	TGTGCCAGCAGCTTTCTAGCGGGAACGGGGGAGCAGTACTTC
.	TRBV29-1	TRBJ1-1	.	CSVGSTNTEAFF	TGCAGCGTTGGATCCACGAACACTGAGGCTTTCTTT
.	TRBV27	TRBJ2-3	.	CASSLTGLSKYF	TGTGCCAGCAGCCTCACGGGACTCTCAAAGTATTTT
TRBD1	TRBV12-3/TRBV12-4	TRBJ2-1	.	CASREGGQGIDEQFF	TGTGCCAGCAGGGAAGGGGGACAGGGAATCGATGAGCAGTTCTTC
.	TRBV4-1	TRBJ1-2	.	CASSQPGHMIYGYTF	TGCGCCAGCAGCCAGCCGGGACATATGATCTATGGCTACACCTTC
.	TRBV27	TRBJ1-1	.	CASSPNRPPMNTEAFF	TGTGCCAGCAGTCCCAACAGGCCCCCAATGAACACTGAAGCTTTCTTT
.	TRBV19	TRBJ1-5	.	CASSIDRGINQPQHF	TGTGCCAGTAGTATAGATCGGGGGATCAATCAGCCCCAGCATTTT
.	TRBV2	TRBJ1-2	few	CASRGRGTEFNYGYTF	TGTGCCAGCAGGGGGAGAGGGACTGAGTTCAACTATGGCTACACCTTC
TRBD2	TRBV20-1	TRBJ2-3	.	CSARDHQAGGPTDTQYF	TGCAGTGCTAGAGACCATCAGGCGGGGGGCCCGACAGATACGCAGTATTTT
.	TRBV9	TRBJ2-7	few	CASSVSASYEQYF	TGTGCCAGCAGCGTATCGGCAAGCTACGAGCAGTACTTC
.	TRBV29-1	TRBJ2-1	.	CSVGGLTQETQFF	TGCAGCGTGGGCGGACTTACACAAGAGACCCAGTTCTTC
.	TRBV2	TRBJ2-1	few	CASSEMGNEQFF	TGTGCCAGCAGTGAAATGGGCAATGAGCAGTTCTTC
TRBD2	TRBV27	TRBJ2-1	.	CASSFLGGSSYNEQFF	TGTGCCAGCAGTTTTTTGGGGGGGAGCTCCTACAATGAGCAGTTCTTC
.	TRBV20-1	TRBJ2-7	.	CSARTGGNEQYF	TGCAGTGCTCGGACTGGGGGCAATGAGCAGTACTTC
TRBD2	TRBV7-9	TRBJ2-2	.	CASSSTSGNGELFF	TGTGCCAGCAGCTCGACTAGCGGGAACGGGGAGCTGTTTTTT
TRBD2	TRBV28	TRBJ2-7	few	CASRFRLAGYNEQYF	TGTGCCAGCAGGTTCCGGCTAGCGGGCTACAATGAGCAGTACTTC
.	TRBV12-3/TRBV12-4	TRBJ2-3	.	CASSFSQALDTQYF	TGTGCCAGCAGTTTCTCGCAGGCACTAGATACGCAGTATTTT
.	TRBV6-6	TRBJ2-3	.	CASISPETQYF	TGTGCCAGCATTAGCCCGGAGACGCAGTATTTT
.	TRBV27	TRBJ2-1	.	CASPGGQRYNEQFF	TGTGCCAGCCCGGGAGGACAGAGATACAATGAGCAGTTCTTC
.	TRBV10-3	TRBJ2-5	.	CAIKSSQETQYF	TGTGCCATCAAAAGCTCCCAAGAGACCCAGTACTTC
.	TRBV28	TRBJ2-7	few	CASSPNPGQLSYEQYF	TGTGCCAGCAGCCCTAACCCGGGACAACTCTCCTACGAGCAGTACTTC
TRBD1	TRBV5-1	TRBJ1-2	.	CASSPGTGFDGYTF	TGCGCCAGCAGCCCCGGGACAGGGTTTGATGGCTACACCTTC
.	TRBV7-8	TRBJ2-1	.	CASSLRGGRRIDEQFF	TGTGCCAGCAGCTTAAGGGGGGGACGCAGAATCGATGAGCAGTTCTTC
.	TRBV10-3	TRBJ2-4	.	CAISESKAIAKNIQYF	TGTGCCATCAGTGAGTCGAAAGCTATAGCCAAAAACATTCAGTACTTC
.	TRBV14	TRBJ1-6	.	CASSQHRSSYNSPLHF	TGTGCCAGCAGCCAACATCGGAGCTCCTATAATTCACCCCTCCACTTT
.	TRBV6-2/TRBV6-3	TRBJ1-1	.	CASSPAGRANTEAFF	TGTGCCAGCAGTCCCGCAGGGAGAGCGAACACTGAAGCTTTCTTT
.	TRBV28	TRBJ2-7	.	CASSPRWSTSYEQYF	TGTGCCAGCAGTCCCCGGTGGTCAACTTCCTACGAGCAGTACTTC
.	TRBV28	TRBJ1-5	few	CASSLLTPTGVNQPQHF	TGTGCCAGCAGTTTACTCACCCCGACAGGAGTCAATCAGCCCCAGCATTTT
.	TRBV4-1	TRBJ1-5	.	CASSQGPVNQPQHF	TGCGCCAGCAGCCAAGGGCCGGTGAATCAGCCCCAGCATTTT
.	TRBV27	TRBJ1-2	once	CASSPLEPGDIYGYTF	TGTGCCAGCAGTCCCCTGGAGCCAGGGGACATTTATGGCTACACCTTC
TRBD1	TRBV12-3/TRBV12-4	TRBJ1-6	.	CASSSDRVSPLHF	TGTGCCAGCAGTTCGGACAGGGTTTCACCCCTCCACTTT
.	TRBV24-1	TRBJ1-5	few	CATSAGYSNQPQHF	TGTGCCACCAGTGCTGGATATAGCAATCAGCCCCAGCATTTT
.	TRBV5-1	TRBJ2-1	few	CASSLEGLINEQFF	TGCGCCAGCAGCTTGGAGGGCCTGATCAATGAGCAGTTCTTC
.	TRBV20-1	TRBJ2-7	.	CSARDMSSDERYF	TGCAGTGCGAGGGACATGAGCTCCGACGAGCGGTACTTC
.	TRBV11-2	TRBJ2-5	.	CASSLGGGAGYNEQYF	TGTGCCAGCAGCTTAGGGGGCGGGGCGGGCTACAATGAGCAGTACTTC
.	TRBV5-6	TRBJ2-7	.	CATSSRGPQYF	TGTGCCACTTCGTCAAGAGGTCCGCAGTACTTC
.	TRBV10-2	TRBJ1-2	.	CASSEDLLSYTF	TGCGCCAGCAGTGAGGACTTATTGAGCTACACCTTC
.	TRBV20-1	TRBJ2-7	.	CSATGTPRDEQYF	TGCAGTGCAACCGGGACCCCCAGGGACGAGCAGTACTTC
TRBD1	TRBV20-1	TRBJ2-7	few	CSVAGRTGSYEQYF	TGCAGTGTTGCCGGAAGGACAGGTTCCTACGAGCAGTACTTC
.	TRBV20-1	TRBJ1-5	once	CSARSSLNQPQHF	TGCAGTGCTAGATCCAGTCTTAATCAGCCCCAGCATTTT
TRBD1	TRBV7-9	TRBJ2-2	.	CASIDRGLTGELFF	TGTGCCAGCATAGACAGGGGGCTCACCGGGGAGCTGTTTTTT
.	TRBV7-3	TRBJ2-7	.	CASSLTSGEQYF	TGTGCCAGCAGCTTAACGTCGGGCGAGCAGTACTTC
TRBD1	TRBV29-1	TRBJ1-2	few	CSVEGTGANGYTF	TGCAGCGTTGAGGGTACAGGGGCTAATGGCTACACCTTC
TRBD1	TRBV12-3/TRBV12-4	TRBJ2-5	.	CASSFVQGVGEETQYF	TGTGCCAGCAGTTTCGTCCAGGGGGTGGGAGAAGAGACCCAGTACTTC
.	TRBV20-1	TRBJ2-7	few	CSASGKLSYEQYF	TGCAGTGCTAGCGGGAAGCTCTCCTACGAGCAGTACTTC
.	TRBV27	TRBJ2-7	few	CASSFNALSYEQYF	TGTGCCAGCAGTTTTAATGCTTTGTCCTACGAGCAGTACTTC
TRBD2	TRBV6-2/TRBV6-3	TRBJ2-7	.	CASSYRTSQAEQYF	TGTGCCAGCAGTTACAGGACTAGCCAGGCCGAGCAGTACTTC
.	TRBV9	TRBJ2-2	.	CASSATTGELFF	TGTGCCAGCAGCGCTACCACCGGGGAGCTGTTTTTT